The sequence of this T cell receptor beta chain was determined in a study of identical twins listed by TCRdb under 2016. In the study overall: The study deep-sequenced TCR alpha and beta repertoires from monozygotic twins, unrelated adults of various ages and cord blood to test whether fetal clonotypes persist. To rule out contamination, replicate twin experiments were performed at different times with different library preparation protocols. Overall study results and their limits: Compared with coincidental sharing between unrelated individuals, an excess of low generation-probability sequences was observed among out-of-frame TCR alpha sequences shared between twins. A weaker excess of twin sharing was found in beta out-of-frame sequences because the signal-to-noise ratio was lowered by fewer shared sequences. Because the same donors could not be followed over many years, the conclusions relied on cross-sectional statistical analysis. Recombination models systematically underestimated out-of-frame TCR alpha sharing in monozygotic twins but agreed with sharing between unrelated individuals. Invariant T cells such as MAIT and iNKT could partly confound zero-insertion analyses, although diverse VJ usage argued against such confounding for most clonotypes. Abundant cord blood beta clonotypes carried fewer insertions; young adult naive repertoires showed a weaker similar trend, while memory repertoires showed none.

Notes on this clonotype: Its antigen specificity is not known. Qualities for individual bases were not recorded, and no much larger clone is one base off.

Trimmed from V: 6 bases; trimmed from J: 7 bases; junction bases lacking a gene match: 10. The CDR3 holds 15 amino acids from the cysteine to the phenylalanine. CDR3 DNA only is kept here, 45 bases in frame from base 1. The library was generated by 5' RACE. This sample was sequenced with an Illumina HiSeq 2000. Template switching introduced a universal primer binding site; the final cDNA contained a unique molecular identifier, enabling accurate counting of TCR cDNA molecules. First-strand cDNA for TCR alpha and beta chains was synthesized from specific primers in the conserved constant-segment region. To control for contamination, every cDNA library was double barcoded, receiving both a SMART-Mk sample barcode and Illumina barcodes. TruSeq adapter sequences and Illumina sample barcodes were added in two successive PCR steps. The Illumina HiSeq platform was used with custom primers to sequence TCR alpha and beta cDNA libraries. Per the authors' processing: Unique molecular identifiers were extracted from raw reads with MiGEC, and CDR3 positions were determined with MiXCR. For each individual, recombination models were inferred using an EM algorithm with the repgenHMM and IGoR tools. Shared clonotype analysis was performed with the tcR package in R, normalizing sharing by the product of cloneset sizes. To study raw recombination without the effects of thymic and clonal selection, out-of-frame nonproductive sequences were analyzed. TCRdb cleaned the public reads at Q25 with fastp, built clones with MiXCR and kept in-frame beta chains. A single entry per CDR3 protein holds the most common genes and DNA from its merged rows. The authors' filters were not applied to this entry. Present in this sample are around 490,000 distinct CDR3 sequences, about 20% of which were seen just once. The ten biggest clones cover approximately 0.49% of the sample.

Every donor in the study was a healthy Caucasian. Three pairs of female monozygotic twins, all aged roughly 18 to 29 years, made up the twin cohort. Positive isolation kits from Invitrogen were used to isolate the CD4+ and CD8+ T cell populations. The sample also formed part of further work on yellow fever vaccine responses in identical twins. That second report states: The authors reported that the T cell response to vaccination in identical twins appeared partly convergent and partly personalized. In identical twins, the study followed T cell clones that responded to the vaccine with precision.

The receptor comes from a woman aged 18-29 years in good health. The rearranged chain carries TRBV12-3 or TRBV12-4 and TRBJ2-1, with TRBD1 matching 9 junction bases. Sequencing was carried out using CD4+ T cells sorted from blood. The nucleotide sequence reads TGTGCCAGCAGGGCCCCGGGACAGGGTGGGAATGAGCAGTTCTTC. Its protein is CASRAPGQGGNEQFF.